The clone carrying this T cell receptor (beta chain) appeared a few times. Its antigen is as yet unknown. The sample comes from a study of blood T cells in healthy people across ages. Study background: Template switching picked up about one barcoded beta molecule for each two T cells.

With a J-beta primer mix and a sample-barcoded 5' primer, a second PCR ran about 7 to 12 cycles. TCRdb recomputed calls from the 5' RACE reads with MiXCR, one row per CDR3 protein. The data hold about 1 million distinct CDR3 sequences, with 40% to 55% observed a single time. Findings and limits, study-wide: Older age went with lower TCR beta diversity per million T cells, in a roughly linear way.

This clonotype originated in a woman aged 60-75 years in good health. Material: blood.

The CDR3 nucleotides are TGTGCCAGCGCCGGCGGGACAGCTAATCAGCCCCAGCATTTT. Its protein is CASAGGTANQPQHF. This chain joins TRBV4-2 and TRBJ1-5, with TRBD1 matching over 7 bases. There are 14 residues in the CDR3. The junction had 8 bases not matched to a gene; V was cut back by 8 bases and J by 4 bases. Germline-derived CDR1 and CDR2 are LGHNA and YNFKEQ.